These 17 T cell receptor beta chains originate from one sample sequenced in a study of T cells in Graves' hyperthyroidism and ophthalmopathy. TCR beta CDR3 regions were amplified from RNA. HTBI primers were used for first-round RT-PCR of the TCR CDR3. TCRdb re-derived calls from the multiplex PCR reads in MiXCR, one entry per CDR3 protein. The sample includes 640,000 or so distinct CDR3 sequences, roughly 15% of them seen just once. Input material: blood. Every receptor here comes from a woman aged 40-49 years with Graves' ophthalmopathy.

In its sample, this clonotype was seen many times. J is TRBJ2-7 and V is TRBV20-1; 7 positions agree with TRBD1. The CDR3 is made up of 14 amino acids. Germline V gives CDR1 DFQATT, CDR2 SNEGSKA (reference sequence). V lost 4 bases, J lost 3 bases, and 9 bases stayed unmatched. For the CDR3, the DNA is TGCAGTGCTAATTACAGGGGTAAAGTCTACGAGCAGTACTTC. It translates to CSANYRGKVYEQYF.

This clonotype has just a few counts. The rearrangement joins TRBV2 to TRBJ2-5, with 12 bases identical to TRBD1. V trimming: 6 bases; J trimming: 1 base; junction bases outside the gene matches: 6. Germline V lookup: CDR1 SNHLY, CDR2 FYNNEI. This CDR3 is built from 16 residues. This chain's CDR3 is CASSTGTGGSQETQYF. CDR3 DNA: TGTGCCAGCAGCACCGGGACAGGGGGCTCCCAAGAGACCCAGTACTTC.

This clonotype appeared many times. J is TRBJ1-2 and V is TRBV6-5; 10 bases align to TRBD1. Germline V lookup: CDR1 MNHEY, CDR2 SVGAGI. V was pared by 1 base and J by 4 bases, with 9 bases of the junction left unmatched. The CDR3 has 17 residues. The CDR3: CASSYLRTGGSGYGYTF. The CDR3 DNA reads TGTGCCAGCAGTTACTTGCGGACAGGGGGGAGTGGCTATGGCTACACCTTC.

The sample holds a few counts of this clonotype. For the CDR3, the DNA is TGTGCCAGCAGTGGGGGTGGGGGGGCGGATGGCTACACCTTC. Amino acids: CASSGGGGADGYTF. V is TRBV12-3 or TRBV12-4 and J is TRBJ1-2, with D maybe TRBD1 (6 bases). Trimming cost V 5 bases and J 6 bases, with 16 bases left between them. The CDR3 runs 14 residues.

This clonotype has ten or more counts. The V gene is TRBV2, the J gene TRBJ1-2; 7 nucleotides line up with TRBD1. This CDR3 comprises 14 residues. Germline values: CDR1 SNHLY, CDR2 FYNNEI. V lost 7 bases to trimming and J lost 5 bases; unmatched junction nucleotides: 10. The CDR3 coding sequence is TGTGCCAGCACCACCTGGGACAGCAGATATGGCTACACCTTC. Amino acids: CASTTWDSRYGYTF.

This clonotype was observed at least ten times. DNA of the CDR3: TGTGCCAGCAGCTTGGAATGGCAGGGTTTCAACGAGCAGTACTTC. Amino acids: CASSLEWQGFNEQYF. The rearrangement uses TRBV5-5 and TRBJ2-7, with a weak D call TRBD1 (5 bases). The V and J ends lost 0 bases and 5 bases respectively, with 15 bases between them. Germline CDR1 reads SGHKS; CDR2 reads YYEKEE (reference sequence). The CDR3 loop spans 15 amino acids.

This clonotype was counted ten times or more. J is TRBJ1-5 and V is TRBV6-1; 8 bases line up with TRBD1. The CDR3 sequence is 14 residues long. The V and J ends lost 6 bases and 4 bases, in that order; junction bases with no gene match: 5. The V gene's germline CDR1 is MNHNS and CDR2 SASEGT. The CDR3 nucleotides read TGTGCCAGCAGGAGCCGGGACAGGAATCAGCCCCAGCATTTT. This encodes CASRSRDRNQPQHF.

Concerning this clonotype: A much larger clone differs by one base, so this may be a read error. This rearrangement joins TRBV7-2 to TRBJ1-4; D is perhaps TRBD1 (6 bases). The germline V gene encodes CDR1 SGHTA and CDR2 FQGNSA. The V gene lost 5 bases and the J gene lost 0 bases, with 19 bases spanning the gap. The CDR3 is 18 residues long. CDR3 in DNA: TGTGCCAGCAGCCTACGCAGGGGTTGGGGGTCAACTAATGAAAAACTGTTTTTT. It specifies CASSLRRGWGSTNEKLFF.

This clonotype showed up many times. This chain connects TRBV30 to TRBJ1-1, with no clear D. The CDR3 runs to 12 residues. V was pared by 5 bases and J by 3 bases, with 10 bases between. In germline, CDR1 is GTSNPN, CDR2 SVGIG (reference sequence). The CDR3 protein is CAWCLRDTEAFF. The CDR3 nucleotides read TGTGCCTGGTGCCTGAGGGACACTGAAGCTTTCTTT.

This clonotype was seen many times. The V and J genes are TRBV29-1 and TRBJ1-1; D uncertain. V shed 4 bases and J shed 4 bases, with 7 bases lying between them. The CDR3 runs 11 residues. The germline CDR1 and CDR2 sequences are SQVTM and ANQGSEA. Here the CDR3 reads CSVGEGTEAFF. Here the CDR3 DNA reads TGCAGCGTTGGCGAGGGCACTGAAGCTTTCTTT.

This clonotype was observed many times. V and J are TRBV7-9 and TRBJ2-2, with D unresolved. The V end was cut by 0 bases, the J end by 6 bases, with 11 bases between. The CDR3 loop spans 15 amino acids. The germline V gene encodes CDR1 SEHNR and CDR2 FQNEAQ (reference sequence). For the CDR3, the DNA is TGTGCCAGCAGCTTAGCTGGTAGGCCATCCGGGGAGCTGTTTTTT. This codes for CASSLAGRPSGELFF. The full variable domain, in which reference TRBV7-9 and TRBJ2-2 provide the parts outside the CDR3, is DTGVSQNPRHKITKRGQNVTFRCDPISEHNRLYWYRQTLGQGPEFLTYFQNEAQLEKSRLLSDRFSAERPKGSFSTLEIQRTEQGDSAMYLCASSLAGRPSGELFFGEGSRLTVL.

This clonotype was detected ten times or more. The V call is TRBV6-1, the J call TRBJ2-5; a weak D match, TRBD1 (5 bases). This CDR3 spans 14 amino acids. V was clipped by 1 base and J by 5 bases, with 11 bases between them. Per germline, CDR1 MNHNS and CDR2 SASEGT. The chain's CDR3 is CASSEDRFLETQYF. In DNA form, the CDR3 reads TGTGCCAGCAGTGAAGACAGGTTTCTCGAGACCCAGTACTTC.

This rearrangement joins TRBV6-2 or TRBV6-3 to TRBJ1-5, with TRBD1 identical over 7 bases. Germline V gives CDR1 MNHEY, CDR2 SVGEGT. V shed 7 bases and J 0 bases; nucleotides not matched to a gene: 15. The CDR3 is 18 residues long. Written as DNA, the CDR3 is TGTGCCAGCATGGGGTTCCGGGACAGCGCTTCTAGCAATCAGCCCCAGCATTTT. Translating it yields CASMGFRDSASSNQPQHF.

In this sample, this clonotype turned up a few times. This chain connects TRBV29-1 to TRBJ2-2; 7 positions agree with TRBD1. The CDR3 length is 15 residues. V dropped 5 bases and J dropped 6; count of bases not matched to a gene: 12. CDR1 SQVTM and CDR2 ANQGSEA come from the germline V gene. CDR3 loop: CSVIKTGSFPGELFF. In nucleotides, the CDR3 is TGCAGCGTTATCAAGACAGGGAGTTTCCCCGGGGAGCTGTTTTTT.

There are many counts of this clonotype. This chain connects TRBV27 to TRBJ1-1; D is possibly TRBD1 (6 bases). Trimming took off 0 bases at V and 1 base at J, with 9 bases between the two ends. CDR1 and CDR2 from the germline V gene are MNHEY and SMNVEV (reference sequence). This CDR3 is 15 amino acids long. CDR3 loop: CASSLSSTGNTEAFF. CDR3 nucleotides: TGTGCCAGCAGTTTATCCTCGACAGGGAACACTGAAGCTTTCTTT.

Many counts were recorded for this clonotype. This sequence joins TRBV5-6 and TRBJ2-7; the D is unclear. CDR1 is SGHDT, CDR2 YYEEEE, per germline. There are 14 residues in the CDR3. V lost 0 bases and J lost 5, with 12 bases in between. CDR3 coding DNA: TGTGCCAGCAGCTTGGGTCAGGTACTTGACGAGCAGTACTTC. Protein sequence: CASSLGQVLDEQYF.

This clonotype was counted a few times. The CDR3 protein is CASSPIRRGPNEQFF. The CDR3 DNA follows: TGTGCCAGCAGTCCCATACGGCGGGGCCCGAATGAGCAGTTCTTC. The chain recombines TRBV28 with TRBJ2-1; a possible D gene is TRBD2 (6 bases). The V end lost 5 bases, the J end lost 7 bases, and 18 bases lay between the germline ends. CDR1 and CDR2 from the germline V gene are MDHEN and SYDVKM. The length of the CDR3 is 15 residues.